This TCR beta chain was identified during a study of cytomegalovirus exposure and HLA in healthy donors. Turning to the study itself: The 90 to 150 validation repertoires matched the roughly 670 first-cohort repertoires in platform, a later analysis reported. Study results and caveats: More than 150 TCR beta chains were listed as cytomegalovirus-associated. The tendency of first-cohort TCR clusters to co-occur in the 90 to 150 validation repertoires was the finding of a later analysis.

TCRdb's table, derived via immunoSEQ multiplex PCR, lists solely in-frame clones and lacks some. The sample carries about 280,000 clones, roughly 90% recorded once. A word on this clone: The antigen is not known.

The CDR3 is made up of 13 amino acids. V was shortened by 4 bases and J by 3 bases, with 13 bases between the two germline ends. Looked up from germline, CDR1 is SQVTM and CDR2 is ANQGSEA. Separate from the roughly 710-subject first cohort, the roughly 120-subject validation cohort was the one that the donors belonged to. The source is a woman under 30 in good health and CMV-seronegative. The rearrangement uses TRBV29-1 and TRBJ2-7; tentative D call: TRBD2 (5 bases). Sequencing was carried out using PBMCs. CDR3 amino acids: CSVGRRLGYEQYF. In nucleotides, the CDR3 is TGCAGCGTTGGAAGGAGGTTGGGCTACGAGCAGTACTTC.